This TCR beta chain is from a study of shared clonotypes between healthy human individuals. General study findings and limits: Sequencing depth was predicted to influence how clonotypes are shared among donors.

Germline loops: CDR1 SQVTM, CDR2 ANQGSEA. This CDR3 is 14 amino acids long. Trimming cost V 2 bases and J 3 bases, with 11 bases left between them. A remark on this clone: The antigen remains unidentified.

At the deep level, the assay was run. TCRdb's table, derived via immunoSEQ multiplex PCR, lists solely in-frame clones and lacks some. The table has about 2.4 million clones, more than 85% seen once. The chain has TRBV29-1 and TRBJ2-4; D may be TRBD1 (6 bases). This TCR was sampled from a man younger than 35 in good health. Some clones in this sample may be carry-over from other donors' samples. Sequences were obtained from naive CD4+ T cells from PBMCs. Subset noted: CD45RA+ positively selected. CDR3 loop: CSVEIQGSKNIQYF. The CDR3 DNA reads TGCAGCGTTGAAATCCAGGGGAGCAAAAACATTCAGTACTTC.